A selection of T cell receptor beta chains follows, all from one sample in a study of identical twins. TCRdb independently ran MiXCR on the 5' RACE reads; one entry per CDR3 protein. The sample lists 750,000 to 950,000 distinct CDR3 sequences; more than 9% were seen once. These records were also assigned to another study, of yellow fever vaccine responses in identical twins.

Material: PBMCs. The receptors were gathered from a woman in her late teens or twenties in good health. Each CDR3 is given with its conserved first and last residue. Fields, in order: J gene, clone size, V gene, CDR3 protein. The size entry is marked missing in some rows and otherwise reads once, few, many or a size class.

J gene: TRBJ2-7; clone size: -; V gene: TRBV28; CDR3 protein: CASSLLIASEQYF
J gene: TRBJ2-1; clone size: few; V gene: TRBV6-1; CDR3 protein: CASRAGTSGNNEQFF
J gene: TRBJ2-2; clone size: few; V gene: TRBV20-1; CDR3 protein: CSARQGHLGRELFF
J gene: TRBJ2-6; clone size: few; V gene: TRBV7-2; CDR3 protein: CASSSRVLSGANVLTF
J gene: TRBJ1-6; clone size: -; V gene: TRBV12-3/TRBV12-4; CDR3 protein: CASSAGGPYNSPLHF
J gene: TRBJ2-3; clone size: many; V gene: TRBV10-3; CDR3 protein: CAIMGRRGGADTQYF
J gene: TRBJ2-5; clone size: -; V gene: TRBV28; CDR3 protein: CASSRSRRGLTETQYF
J gene: TRBJ1-2; clone size: -; V gene: TRBV5-1; CDR3 protein: CASSPHPPGQDYGYTF
J gene: TRBJ2-5; clone size: few; V gene: TRBV20-1; CDR3 protein: CSARVAGIQQETQYF
J gene: TRBJ1-4; clone size: few; V gene: TRBV2; CDR3 protein: CASRDNDEKLFF
J gene: TRBJ1-1; clone size: few; V gene: TRBV9; CDR3 protein: CASSVRRAFF
J gene: TRBJ2-3; clone size: -; V gene: TRBV9; CDR3 protein: CASSAILSGRTDTQYF
J gene: TRBJ1-6; clone size: few; V gene: TRBV12-3/TRBV12-4; CDR3 protein: CASSFSPYNSPLHF
J gene: TRBJ2-3; clone size: -; V gene: TRBV12-5; CDR3 protein: CASGLRLAGVGTDTQYF
J gene: TRBJ2-1; clone size: -; V gene: TRBV10-3; CDR3 protein: CAISGRNEQFF
J gene: TRBJ2-7; clone size: many; V gene: TRBV12-3/TRBV12-4; CDR3 protein: CASSLISGSSYEQYF
J gene: TRBJ2-3; clone size: -; V gene: TRBV5-1; CDR3 protein: CASSWNPGRARTDTEYF
J gene: TRBJ2-2; clone size: -; V gene: TRBV7-8; CDR3 protein: CASSPRTVLQNTGELFF
J gene: TRBJ1-2; clone size: few; V gene: TRBV7-9; CDR3 protein: CASTLRWDKNGYGYTF
J gene: TRBJ2-1; clone size: -; V gene: TRBV7-2; CDR3 protein: CASSLRPPGGYNEQFF
J gene: TRBJ1-6; clone size: -; V gene: TRBV3-1; CDR3 protein: CASSQQGAYNSPLHF
J gene: TRBJ2-7; clone size: -; V gene: TRBV28; CDR3 protein: CASSLPHSGRAGEQYF
J gene: TRBJ2-3; clone size: few; V gene: TRBV15; CDR3 protein: CATSSQTGRYTQYF
J gene: TRBJ2-7; clone size: many; V gene: TRBV7-9; CDR3 protein: CASSLGVGIYEQYF
J gene: TRBJ2-1; clone size: few; V gene: TRBV5-1; CDR3 protein: CASSPRQVTYNEQFF
J gene: TRBJ2-7; clone size: -; V gene: TRBV9; CDR3 protein: CASSPRRTSNVYEQYF
J gene: TRBJ2-3; clone size: -; V gene: TRBV19; CDR3 protein: CASIDSRSTDTQYF